This TCR beta chain was recovered during a study of OX40 agonist ivuxolimab in advanced cancers. In germline, CDR1 is SNHLY, CDR2 FYNNEI. V lost 1 base to trimming and J lost 6 bases; unmatched junction nucleotides: 13. The CDR3 consists of 17 residues. The repertoire was sequenced with immunoSEQ multiplex PCR; TCRdb's copy has only in-frame clones and lacks some. The sample has approximately 22,000 clones, 80% to 90% seen once. This specimen was CD4+ or CD8+ T cells sorted from blood, taken in a trial of the OX40 agonist ivuxolimab. The TCR sequence derives from an adult with an advanced solid tumor such as melanoma, head and neck, liver or kidney cancer. J is TRBJ2-3 and V is TRBV2, with 7 bases that match TRBD2. The CDR3 nucleotides read TGTGCCAGCAGTGAAGGGATTGGGGGAGGGGTTTCGGATACGCAGTATTTT. It translates to CASSEGIGGGVSDTQYF.